The TCR beta chain described here comes from a study of blood T cell repertoires in COVID-19. Overall study: Sample material is recorded as cDNA or gDNA derived from T cells, B-cell-depleted T cells, or PBMCs.

The CDR3 is 15 amino acids. Deletions cut 2 bases from V and 4 bases from J, with 11 bases between. Germline V gene data show CDR1 as KGHDR and CDR2 as SFDVKD. Recovered status in Cohort 3 required two negative PCRs, clearance, or symptom resolution. Assay used: immunoSEQ multiplex PCR; TCRdb lists only in-frame clones, some missing. The data show 430,000 or so clones, roughly 90% seen once. V gene TRBV24-1 combines with J gene TRBJ1-3; D not resolved. The receptor's source is a woman in her thirties or forties who had recovered from COVID-19. Sequenced material: PBMCs or T cells enriched from blood (not recorded which). CDR3 loop: CATSDSRTGGNTIYF. As DNA, the CDR3 is TGTGCCACCAGTGATTCCAGGACGGGAGGAAACACCATATATTTT.